A selection of T cell receptor beta chains follows, all from one sample in a study of cytomegalovirus exposure and HLA in healthy donors. The table came from immunoSEQ multiplex PCR; TCRdb's copy has only in-frame clones and leaves some out. The profile shows 130,000 or so clones, about three fifths of them singletons. The sequencing input was PBMCs. These TCRs come from a male donor in good health and CMV-seronegative. Each CDR3 is given with its conserved first and last residue. D genes are given only for firm matches. Only some rows state a clone size, as once, few, many or a class for expanded clones.

d_call,j_call,clone_size,v_call,cdr3_nt,cdr3_aa
TRBD1,TRBJ1-3,few,TRBV2,TGTGCCTGCATAAAGGGGGCTCCTGGAAACACCATATATTTT,CACIKGAPGNTIYF
TRBD1,TRBJ2-7,-,TRBV5-1,TGCGCCAGCAGCTTGGTAGGGACAGAGACCTACGAGCAGTACTTC,CASSLVGTETYEQYF
-,TRBJ1-4,-,TRBV28,TGTGCCAGCAGTTCAATGGAGGGACCGCCTAATGAAAAACTGTTTTTT,CASSSMEGPPNEKLFF
-,TRBJ2-7,few,TRBV7-2,TGTGCCAGCAGCTTAGGGGCAGGGTACGAGCAGTACTTC,CASSLGAGYEQYF
-,TRBJ2-7,-,TRBV5-4,TGTGCCAGCAGCTACCGGGACTCCTACGAGCAGTACTTC,CASSYRDSYEQYF
TRBD2,TRBJ2-1,-,TRBV28,TGTGCCAGCAGTTTAAGGGCGGACTTGTTAGCGGGGTACAATGAGCAGTTCTTC,CASSLRADLLAGYNEQFF
-,TRBJ2-4,-,TRBV5-1,TGCGCCAGCAGCTTGGAAGTAGGGGTCATTCAGTACTTC,CASSLEVGVIQYF
TRBD1,TRBJ1-5,few,TRBV4-1,TGCGCCAGCAGCCAAGAAGGGGGCGGCAATCAGCCCCAGCATTTT,CASSQEGGGNQPQHF
TRBD1,TRBJ1-1,-,TRBV27,TGTGCCAGCTGGGACAGGGGGACTGAAGCTTTCTTT,CASWDRGTEAFF
-,TRBJ1-5,-,TRBV7-9,TGTGCCAGCAGCGACATAGGGGCCAATCAGCCCCAGCATTTT,CASSDIGANQPQHF
-,TRBJ2-5,-,TRBV13,TGTGCCAGCAGCTTAAACTTCGAAGAGACCCAGTACTTC,CASSLNFEETQYF
-,TRBJ1-2,-,TRBV27,TGTGCCAGCAGTTTATCTCCGACAGCTACTCTCTATGGCTACACCTTC,CASSLSPTATLYGYTF
-,TRBJ1-6,-,TRBV5-5,TGTGCCAGCAGAAGGGGAGGACGCGGGATTAATTCACCCCTCCACTTT,CASRRGGRGINSPLHF
TRBD2,TRBJ2-1,-,TRBV11-1,TGTGCCAGCAGCCGGTCGCGGGGGGAAGATGAGCAGTTCTTC,CASSRSRGEDEQFF
-,TRBJ1-5,-,TRBV6-5,TGTGCCAGCAGTCCCGCCGGGTATCAGCCCCAGCATTTT,CASSPAGYQPQHF
-,TRBJ1-1,few,TRBV7-9,TGTGCCAGCTATACAGATCTGAACACTGAAGCTTTCTTT,CASYTDLNTEAFF
TRBD1,TRBJ1-3,-,TRBV6-1,TGTGCCAGCATCGGACAGGGACGTGGAAACACCATATATTTT,CASIGQGRGNTIYF
TRBD2,TRBJ2-7,few,TRBV7-9,TGTGCCAGCAGCTTAGGTCGGACTAGCGAACCCTACGAGCAGTACTTC,CASSLGRTSEPYEQYF
-,TRBJ2-7,-,TRBV18,TGTGCCAGCTCACTTGGGGGCGCCGCCTACGAGCAGTACTTC,CASSLGGAAYEQYF
-,TRBJ1-1,-,TRBV5-5,TGTGCCAGCAGCTTTGGGGGCGGGAACACTGAAGCTTTCTTT,CASSFGGGNTEAFF
-,TRBJ1-1,-,TRBV29-1,TGCAGCGTTGTGTTAGCTATGAACACTGAAGCTTTCTTT,CSVVLAMNTEAFF
TRBD1,TRBJ1-1,-,TRBV7-9,TGTGCCAGCAGCCCCAGACAGGGGATGAACACTGAAGCTTTCTTT,CASSPRQGMNTEAFF